Following are 7 T cell receptor beta chains from one sample sequenced in a study of cytomegalovirus exposure and HLA in healthy donors. The PCR was carried out with 60 Vbeta primers and 13 Jbeta primers. Using immunoSEQ multiplex PCR, the repertoire was profiled, and TCRdb retains in-frame clones only, with some absent. The sample consists of tens of thousands of clones, approximately 84% of them appearing once. Source material: PBMCs. These receptors all come from a young woman in good health and CMV-seropositive.

As regards this clone: The junction does not match germline at one end; this may be a read error. The chain recombines TRBV30 with TRBJ1-4; 9 bases map to TRBD1. Germline V gene sequence: CDR1 GTSNPN, CDR2 SVGIG (reference sequence). The CDR3 is 13 amino acids. This chain's CDR3 is CAWSIRTGEKLLF. DNA for the CDR3: TGTGCCTGGAGTATTAGGACAGGGGAAAAACTGCTTTTT.

The chain carries TRBV2 and TRBJ2-3; tentatively, D is TRBD2 (6 bases). The CDR3 extends over 18 amino acids. Germline assignment: CDR1 SNHLY and CDR2 FYNNEI. Trimming cost V 2 bases and J 4 bases, with 22 bases left between them. CDR3 loop: CASSEFGGWLASADTQYF. Here the CDR3 DNA reads TGTGCCAGCAGTGAATTTGGGGGGTGGCTAGCAAGCGCAGATACGCAGTATTTT.

This sequence joins TRBV5-4 and TRBJ1-6; tentatively, D is TRBD1 (5 bases). Between the trimmed V and J ends, which lost 4 bases and 9 bases, there was a span of 17 bases. Germline V gene sequence: CDR1 SGHNT, CDR2 YYREEE (reference sequence). CDR3 length equals 15 residues. CDR3 in amino acids: CASSPQGGEASPLHF. In DNA, the CDR3 is TGTGCCAGCAGCCCTCAAGGAGGGGAGGCTTCACCCCTCCACTTT.

V and J are TRBV12-5 and TRBJ1-1, with 9 positions matching TRBD1. The CDR3 sequence is 17 residues long. The germline V gene has CDR1 LGHNT and CDR2 FRNRAP. The V segment lost 4 bases and the J segment 0 bases; nucleotides outside the gene matches: 9. Here the CDR3 reads CASGSDRGAEVNTEAFF. CDR3 sequence (DNA): TGTGCTAGTGGTTCCGACAGGGGGGCGGAAGTGAACACTGAAGCTTTCTTT.

This clone was observed once. The genes are TRBV6-5 and TRBJ1-3; 7 nucleotides agree with TRBD1. Per germline, CDR1 MNHEY and CDR2 SVGAGI. V was pared by 6 bases and J by 0 bases, with 5 bases of the junction left unmatched. The CDR3 contains 15 residues. CDR3 nucleotide sequence: TGTGCCAGCAGATCAGGGACAGTCTCTGGAAACACCATATATTTT. It encodes CASRSGTVSGNTIYF.

The V gene is TRBV19, the J gene TRBJ1-2; D uncertain. The length of the CDR3 is 11 residues. Trimming shortened V by 5 bases and J by 8 bases, and 9 bases separated the two germline ends. Germline lookup yields CDR1 LNHDA and CDR2 SQIVND (reference sequence). CDR3 in DNA: TGTGCCAGTAGTCTGGCATACGGCTACACCTTC. Its translation is CASSLAYGYTF.

The V and J genes are TRBV14 and TRBJ1-1; the match to TRBD1 covers 10 bases. This CDR3 is built from 17 residues. V was clipped by 5 bases and J by 5 bases; unmatched bases: 14. In germline, CDR1 is SGHDN, CDR2 FVKESK. The CDR3 sequence: CASSGYPEGQGRTEAFF. CDR3 coding DNA: TGTGCCAGCAGCGGCTACCCTGAGGGACAGGGGCGGACTGAAGCTTTCTTT.